This T cell receptor beta chain was sequenced during a study of regulatory T cells in long-lasting Graves disease. Regarding time point: persistent/refractory GD, antithyroid drugs over 5 years with positive TRAb. The TCR library was made from RNA extracted from PBMCs. The table lists this clonotype with a count of one. Its matching antigen is unknown. CDR3-region Arm-PCR and iRepertoire HTBI primers produced the TCR beta libraries. Via MiXCR, TCRdb re-called the multiplex PCR reads, giving one row per CDR3 protein. The data contain fewer than 450,000 distinct CDR3 sequences, about 20% of them seen just once; the ten biggest clones take up about a quarter. The ends lost 10 bases at V and 4 bases at J; junction bases unmatched: 12. The V gene's germline CDR1 is SGHKS and CDR2 YYEKEE (reference sequence). The CDR3 totals 14 residues. Points from the study as a whole: Patients with persistent disease shared roughly 3,000 public clonotypes, outpacing the roughly 1,000 shared by new patients. Persistent Graves' patients showed a TCR diversity that was lower than that of newly diagnosed ones.

The source is a female donor with Graves disease. The input for sequencing was peripheral blood mononuclear cells (PBMCs), taken when the disease was refractory, from a patient treated with antithyroid drugs. This chain uses TRBV5-5 with TRBJ2-7, with 9 bases aligning to TRBD1. This chain's CDR3 is CACTLADRGYEQYF. Written as DNA, the CDR3 is TGTGCCTGCACCTTGGCCGACAGGGGGTACGAGCAGTACTTC.